A single sample gave rise to the 25 T cell receptor beta chains below, sequenced in a study of T cell responses to AZD1222 COVID-19 vaccine (dated by TCRdb to the early 2020s). Receptor libraries were prepared by the immunoSEQ multiplex PCR assay. In TCRdb, the immuneACCESS table is reduced to in-frame sequences with V and J assigned. These tables do not hold every clone; where another copy was compared, an unresolved V gene accounts for under half, and the others remain unexplained. The sample table shows about 100,000 clones, and roughly nine tenths are seen once. The ten largest clones capture approximately 15% of the sample. This specimen's time point label, per the study, means: baseline before first vaccination. Sequencing was performed on peripheral blood, taken on day 0 of AZD1222 vaccination. Source of these receptors: an adult in good health.

The chain links TRBV6-5 to TRBJ2-3; 11 nucleotides match TRBD2. Germline loops: CDR1 MNHEY, CDR2 SVGAGI. V shed 4 bases and J 2 bases; nucleotides not matched to a gene: 2. The CDR3 spans 15 residues. The CDR3 nucleotides are TGTGCCAGCAGTTCTAGCGGGAGGCACACAGATACGCAGTATTTT. Translating it yields CASSSSGRHTDTQYF.

The chain uses TRBV3-1 (or the pseudogene TRBV3-2) and TRBJ2-2; the match to TRBD1 covers 9 bases. Germline-derived CDR1 and CDR2 are LGHDT and YNNKEL (reference sequence). This CDR3 has 17 amino acids. Germline trimming cut 5 bases from V and 2 bases from J; bases unmatched to any gene: 9. DNA for the CDR3: TGTGCCAGCAGCTTGAGCGGCACAGGGGGCAACACCGGGGAGCTGTTTTTT. It is translated as CASSLSGTGGNTGELFF.

The chain has TRBV5-8 and TRBJ1-1; no reliable D call. The germline V gene encodes CDR1 SGHTS and CDR2 YDEGEE. V lost 1 base to trimming and J lost 11 bases, with 12 bases between them. The CDR3 runs 12 residues. The CDR3 protein is CASSLNARRAFF. CDR3 nucleotide sequence: TGTGCCAGCAGCTTGAATGCCAGGCGCGCTTTCTTT.

The CDR3 DNA reads TGTGCCAGCAGCTTAGCCGGCCCGTCCTACAATGAGCAGTTCTTC. This sequence encodes CASSLAGPSYNEQFF. This rearrangement joins TRBV11-3 to TRBJ2-1; D is ambiguous. Germline values: CDR1 SGHNT, CDR2 YENEEA. Trimming stripped 1 base from V and 1 base from J, with 8 bases between. There are 15 residues in the CDR3. Full variable domain (rest looked up from reference TRBV11-3 and TRBJ2-1): EAGVVQSPRYKIIEKKQPVAFWCNPISGHNTLYWYLQNLGQGPELLIRYENEEAVDDSQLPKDRFSAERLKGVDSTLKIQPAELGDSAVYLCASSLAGPSYNEQFFGPGTRLTVL.

The genes are TRBV19 and TRBJ1-1, with D unclear. The V gene lost 3 bases and the J gene lost 5 bases, with 13 bases spanning the gap. CDR3 length equals 14 residues. Germline CDR1 LNHDA, CDR2 SQIVND (reference sequence). As DNA, the CDR3 is TGTGCCAGTAGTATTCAATCGGGAAGTACTGAAGCTTTCTTT. The encoded protein is CASSIQSGSTEAFF. The full variable domain, with the rest looked up from reference TRBV19 and TRBJ1-1, is DGGITQSPKYLFRKEGQNVTLSCEQNLNHDAMYWYRQDPGQGLRLIYYSQIVNDFQKGDIAEGYSVSREKKESFPLTVTSAQKNPTAFYLCASSIQSGSTEAFFGQGTRLTVV.

V is TRBV5-1 and J is TRBJ1-1; D unclear. Germline V CDR1 and CDR2: SGHRS, YFSETQ. This CDR3 is built from 17 residues. V shed 0 bases and J shed 0 bases, with 15 bases lying between them. The CDR3 DNA sequence: TGCGCCAGCAGCTTGGCCGGAGGGTTTGGGATGAACACTGAAGCTTTCTTT. Translated: CASSLAGGFGMNTEAFF.

The V gene is TRBV4-2, the J gene TRBJ2-1; TRBD2 matches at 7 bases. Germline V gene data show CDR1 as LGHNA and CDR2 as YNFKEQ. The V and J ends lost 4 bases and 1 base, in that order; junction bases with no gene match: 7. This CDR3 has 16 amino acids. CDR3 bases: TGTGCCAGCAGCCCTGGACTAGGCCGTTCCTACAATGAGCAGTTCTTC. As protein: CASSPGLGRSYNEQFF.

The V and J genes are TRBV30 and TRBJ2-3; D possibly corresponds to TRBD2 (6 bases). Germline loops: CDR1 GTSNPN, CDR2 SVGIG (reference sequence). The CDR3 covers 13 residues. Trimming took off 1 base at V and 6 bases at J, with 11 bases between the two ends. CDR3 loop: CAWSGGEFDTQYF. The CDR3 coding sequence is TGTGCCTGGAGTGGGGGGGAGTTTGATACGCAGTATTTT. The complete variable domain, with remaining parts taken from reference TRBV30 and TRBJ2-3, reads SQTIHQWPATLVQPVGSPLSLECTVEGTSNPNLYWYRQAAGRGLQLLFYSVGIGQISSEVPQNLSASRPQDRQFILSSKKLLLSDSGFYLCAWSGGEFDTQYFGPGTRLTVL.

The J gene is TRBJ1-5, the V gene TRBV6-5; perhaps TRBD1 as D (5 bases). The CDR3 runs to 15 residues. The V end lost 6 bases, the J end lost 0 bases, and 12 bases lay between the germline ends. The germline V gene has CDR1 MNHEY and CDR2 SVGAGI. CDR3 sequence: CASRRTQASNQPQHF. CDR3 DNA sequence: TGTGCCAGCAGACGGACACAGGCTAGCAATCAGCCCCAGCATTTT.

The chain employs TRBV5-1 and TRBJ2-3; unclear D gene. V was trimmed by 4 bases and J by 2 bases, leaving 5 bases between them. The CDR3 sequence is 12 residues long. Germline assignment: CDR1 SGHRS and CDR2 YFSETQ. For the CDR3, the DNA is TGCGCCAGCAGCACCTACACAGATACGCAGTATTTT. Translated, it gives CASSTYTDTQYF. Looking up the rest from reference TRBV5-1 and TRBJ2-3 gives the full variable domain: KAGVTQTPRYLIKTRGQQVTLSCSPISGHRSVSWYQQTPGQGLQFLFEYFSETQRNKGNFPGRFSGRQFSNSRSEMNVSTLELGDSALYLCASSTYTDTQYFGPGTRLTVL.

In its sample, this clone was seen once. The rearrangement joins TRBV6-5 to TRBJ2-7; 7 bases are a match to TRBD2. The V and J ends lost 0 bases and 0 bases, in that order; junction bases with no gene match: 5. This CDR3 comprises 16 residues. In germline, CDR1 is MNHEY, CDR2 SVGAGI. The CDR3 DNA sequence: TGTGCCAGCAGTTACTCCTCGGGCGGGAGCTCCTACGAGCAGTACTTC. Translating it yields CASSYSSGGSSYEQYF.

The J gene is TRBJ2-2, the V gene TRBV10-3, with D possibly being TRBD1 or TRBD2 (5 bases each). CDR3 length: 15 amino acids. V dropped 8 bases and J dropped 3 bases, with 16 bases sitting between them. CDR1 and CDR2 (germline): ENHRY, SYGVKD. The CDR3 spells CAIRPGKGYTGELFF. The CDR3 nucleotides read TGTGCCATCCGGCCGGGGAAGGGGTACACCGGGGAGCTGTTTTTT.

This clone was counted a single time. CDR3 sequence reads: CASSPLRGSEQYF. The CDR3 DNA follows: TGTGCCAGCAGCCCACTTAGGGGGAGCGAGCAGTACTTC. The rearrangement joins TRBV3-1 (or the pseudogene TRBV3-2) to TRBJ2-7, with D possibly being TRBD1 (6 bases). The CDR3 is 13 amino acids. V was clipped by 4 bases and J by 6 bases, with 13 bases between them. Germline CDR1 LGHDT, CDR2 YNNKEL (reference sequence).

Written as DNA, the CDR3 is TGTGCCAGCAGCCAAGAAGGGAGGACTGGTCAGCCCCAGCATTTT. Translating it yields CASSQEGRTGQPQHF. This sequence joins TRBV3-1 (or the pseudogene TRBV3-2) and TRBJ1-5; D is uncertain. CDR1 is LGHDT and CDR2 is YNNKEL in the germline V gene (reference sequence). Trimming shortened V by 0 bases and J by 6 bases, and 12 bases separated the two germline ends. CDR3 length: 15 amino acids.

The rearrangement uses TRBV6-5 and TRBJ1-5; the D gene is possibly TRBD1 (6 bases). Germline loops: CDR1 MNHEY, CDR2 SVGAGI. CDR3 length equals 13 residues. Deletions cut 6 bases from V and 7 bases from J, with 13 bases between. The DNA of the CDR3 is TGTGCCAGCAGCCAGGGGAAGGGGCAGCCCCAGCATTTT. Amino acids: CASSQGKGQPQHF.

V gene TRBV5-8 combines with J gene TRBJ1-2; 10 nucleotides align to TRBD1. CDR1 is SGHTS, CDR2 YDEGEE, per germline. This CDR3 contains 15 residues. J gave up 0 bases and V 5 bases, and 4 bases lay outside the gene matches. The CDR3 DNA reads TGTGCCAGCAGGGGACAGGGGTGGGCTAACTATGGCTACACCTTC. Translating gives CASRGQGWANYGYTF.

The genes are TRBV5-4 and TRBJ1-3, with D perhaps matching TRBD1 (5 bases). Germline V CDR1 and CDR2: SGHNT, YYREEE (reference sequence). This CDR3 comprises 15 residues. V was trimmed by 5 bases and J by 2 bases, leaving 14 bases between them. The CDR3 nucleotides are TGTGCCAGCAGGGACAAGGGGACGCCTGGAAACACCATATATTTT. This sequence encodes CASRDKGTPGNTIYF.

V and J are TRBV7-8 and TRBJ1-2, with 7 nucleotides matching TRBD1. Germline loops: CDR1 SGHVS, CDR2 FQNEAQ. V lost 4 bases, J lost 8 bases, and 10 bases stayed unmatched. This CDR3 comprises 14 residues. CDR3 region: CASSSQPGQRGYTF. Here the CDR3 DNA reads TGTGCCAGCAGCTCTCAGCCGGGACAGCGCGGCTACACCTTC. Together with reference TRBV7-8 and TRBJ1-2, the CDR3 gives the full variable domain: GAGVSQSPRYKVAKRGQDVALRCDPISGHVSLFWYQQALGQGPEFLTYFQNEAQLDKSGLPSDRFFAERPEGSVSTLKIQRTQQEDSAVYLCASSSQPGQRGYTFGSGTRLTVV.

The chain uses TRBV10-3 and TRBJ1-5; no reliable D call. The V end lost 10 bases, the J end lost 3 bases, and 10 bases lay between the germline ends. Germline V lookup: CDR1 ENHRY, CDR2 SYGVKD. This CDR3 contains 12 residues. The CDR3 sequence: CATGENNQPQHF. In DNA, the CDR3 is TGTGCCACCGGGGAAAACAATCAGCCCCAGCATTTT.

V is TRBV3-1 (or the pseudogene TRBV3-2) and J is TRBJ1-1; D is ambiguous. The CDR3 has 14 residues. Trimming pared 1 base from V and 7 bases from J, leaving 13 bases between. Looked up from germline, CDR1 is LGHDT and CDR2 is YNNKEL (reference sequence). CDR3 in DNA: TGTGCCAGCAGCCAAGCTGGCCAGATTAGTGAAGCTTTCTTT. Protein: CASSQAGQISEAFF.

The chain is built from TRBV6-1 and TRBJ2-7, with D maybe TRBD2 (7 bases). CDR3 length: 17 amino acids. Germline values: CDR1 MNHNS, CDR2 SASEGT. V dropped 3 bases and J dropped 6 bases, with 24 bases sitting between them. The CDR3 sequence is CASSDKPGGFHPGEQYF. The CDR3 DNA reads TGTGCCAGCAGTGACAAACCGGGGGGCTTTCATCCGGGCGAGCAGTACTTC.

J is TRBJ2-2 and V is TRBV28; D gene ambiguous. Germline CDR1 reads MDHEN; CDR2 reads SYDVKM. CDR3 length: 15 residues. V lost 0 bases and J 1 base, leaving 6 bases between the germline ends. The CDR3 is CASSLWGMNTGELFF. In DNA, the CDR3 is TGTGCCAGCAGTTTATGGGGCATGAACACCGGGGAGCTGTTTTTT. Using reference TRBV28 and TRBJ2-2 for the parts outside the CDR3, the full variable domain is DVKVTQSSRYLVKRTGEKVFLECVQDMDHENMFWYRQDPGLGLRLIYFSYDVKMKEKGDIPEGYSVSREKKERFSLILESASTNQTSMYLCASSLWGMNTGELFFGEGSRLTVL.

J is TRBJ2-1 and V is TRBV9; weak D call: TRBD2 (6 bases). CDR3 size: 19 residues. The V gene's germline CDR1 is SGDLS and CDR2 YYNGEE. The V end lost 0 bases, the J end lost 5 bases, and 24 bases lay between the germline ends. The CDR3 bases are TGTGCCAGCAGCGTAGACTATGGGGGGACCGGGCCGGCTAACAATGAGCAGTTCTTC. Translation: CASSVDYGGTGPANNEQFF.

The rearrangement links TRBV30 to TRBJ2-7; a possible D gene is TRBD2 (5 bases). The CDR3 loop spans 13 amino acids. Germline loops: CDR1 GTSNPN, CDR2 SVGIG (reference sequence). Trimming removed 3 bases at V and 0 bases at J, with 9 bases between. CDR3 in DNA: TGTGCCTGGAGGACGGACTCCTCCTACGAGCAGTACTTC. Amino acid sequence: CAWRTDSSYEQYF. Together with reference TRBV30 and TRBJ2-7, the CDR3 gives the full variable domain: SQTIHQWPATLVQPVGSPLSLECTVEGTSNPNLYWYRQAAGRGLQLLFYSVGIGQISSEVPQNLSASRPQDRQFILSSKKLLLSDSGFYLCAWRTDSSYEQYFGPGTRLTVT.

The CDR3 region is CASSPAGGGQPQHF. In DNA, the CDR3 is TGTGCCAGCAGCCCCGCAGGGGGCGGTCAGCCCCAGCATTTT. The rearrangement links TRBV7-2 to TRBJ1-5, with TRBD1 matching over 8 bases. The CDR3 contains 14 residues. Trimming cost V 5 bases and J 6 bases; bases outside gene matches: 6. Germline V gene sequence: CDR1 SGHTA, CDR2 FQGNSA.